This record looks at one T cell receptor (beta chain) sequence and its context. Its matching antigen is unknown. 60 Vbeta and 13 Jbeta primers were used in PCR. The table came from immunoSEQ multiplex PCR; TCRdb's copy has only in-frame clones and leaves some out. The table records around 110,000 clones, 81% of them present only once. The sample belongs to a study of cytomegalovirus exposure and HLA in healthy donors. Study results and caveats: Researchers had no immune exposure information except CMV serostatus available.

With 6 bases removed from V and 4 bases from J, the gap between germline ends came to 18 bases. Germline CDR1 SGHTA, CDR2 FQGNSA. The length of the CDR3 is 15 residues. The clonotype comes from a woman under 40 in good health and CMV-seronegative. The genes are TRBV7-2 and TRBJ1-1; no clear D gene. The sequencing input was PBMCs. CDR3: CASSRSGSPGTEAFF. The DNA for the CDR3 is TGTGCCAGCAGTAGGAGCGGCAGCCCGGGCACTGAAGCTTTCTTT.